This TCR beta chain came from a study of identical twins. Template switching introduced a universal primer site, and the cDNA bore unique molecular identifiers. Via MiXCR, TCRdb re-called the 5' RACE reads, giving one row per CDR3 protein. The sample contains about 1.7 million distinct CDR3 sequences, about 32% of which appear only once. Germline V gives CDR1 MNHNS, CDR2 SASEGT. The length of the CDR3 is 15 residues. The V end lost 2 bases, the J end lost 4 bases, and 14 bases lay between the germline ends. The study, taken as a whole, reports: Memory repertoires showed no such pattern, whereas abundant cord blood beta clonotypes carried fewer insertions.

This clonotype was seen more than once but under ten times. Its target is not known. This receptor was obtained from a newborn girl in good health. V gene TRBV6-1 combines with J gene TRBJ1-2; no firm D call. Sequencing input: cord blood. The CDR3, as DNA: TGTGCCAGCAGTGAAAGCAGTCGGCCTTCCTATGGCTACACCTTC. It specifies CASSESSRPSYGYTF.